This T cell receptor (beta chain) was observed in a study of CXCR3-negative and CXCR3-positive naive CD8 T cells. The CDR3 runs to 16 residues. Germline V gene sequence: CDR1 ENHRY, CDR2 SYGVKD. Overall study findings and caveats: Diversity proved comparably high across both naive subsets and much lower in memory CD8+ cells. Expression of CXCR3 was partially reduced after cryopreservation, and fresh PBMCs were used in most assays. With respect to TRBV-TRBJ usage, naive CXCR3-negative and CXCR3-positive cells were similar; memory differed.

TRB cDNA was prepared as libraries by UMI-labeled 5' RACE. Reanalyzing the 5' RACE reads, TCRdb keeps one entry per CDR3 protein, without DNA. The listing contains about 9,600 distinct CDR3 sequences. Judged by frequency, this clonotype is medium-sized. Its specificity is unknown. The sequence was obtained from a human donor in good health. Some clones in this sample may be carry-over from other donors' samples. Specimen: naive CXCR3- CD8+ T cells from blood. Specified subset: CD45RO-CCR7+CD27+CD95- naive CD8+ T cells lacking CXCR3 (TNR3-). The J gene is TRBJ2-1, the V gene TRBV10-3; lacking DNA, the TRBD2 call made by TCRdb goes unchecked. The CDR3: CAISEPSGSREDEQFF.